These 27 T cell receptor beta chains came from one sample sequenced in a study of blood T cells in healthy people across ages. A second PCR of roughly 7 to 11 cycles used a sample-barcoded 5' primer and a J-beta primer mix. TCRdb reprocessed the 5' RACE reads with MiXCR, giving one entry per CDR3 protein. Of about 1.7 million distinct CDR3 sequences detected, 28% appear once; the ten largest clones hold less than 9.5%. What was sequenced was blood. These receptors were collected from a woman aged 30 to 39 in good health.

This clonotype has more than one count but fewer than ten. The CDR3, as DNA: TGTGCCAGCAGTTACTCGACGGAAATGTACGAGCAGTACTTC. As protein: CASSYSTEMYEQYF. This chain connects TRBV6-6 to TRBJ2-4; D not resolved. The J call may be faulty, since TRBJ2-7 better matches the DNA end. CDR1 and CDR2 from the germline V gene are MNHNY and SVGAGI (reference sequence). The CDR3 runs to 14 residues.

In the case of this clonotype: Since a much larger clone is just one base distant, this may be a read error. CDR3 in DNA: TGCGCCAGCAGCCCGACAGGCTCCTACAATGGGCAGTTCTTC. Translated: CASSPTGSYNGQFF. The chain carries TRBV4-3 and TRBJ2-1; a weak D match, TRBD1 (6 bases). CDR1 is LGHNA, CDR2 YSLEER, per germline. The length of the CDR3 is 14 residues.

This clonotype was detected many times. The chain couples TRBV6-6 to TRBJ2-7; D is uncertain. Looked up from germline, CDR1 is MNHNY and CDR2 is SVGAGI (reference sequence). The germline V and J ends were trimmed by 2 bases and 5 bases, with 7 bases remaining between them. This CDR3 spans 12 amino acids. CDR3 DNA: TGTGCCAGCAGTTACGGGGTCAACGAGCAGTACTTC. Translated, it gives CASSYGVNEQYF.

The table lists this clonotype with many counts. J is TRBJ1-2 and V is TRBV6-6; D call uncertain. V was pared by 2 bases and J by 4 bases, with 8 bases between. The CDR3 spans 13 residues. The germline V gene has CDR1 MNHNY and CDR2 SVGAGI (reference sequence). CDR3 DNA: TGTGCCAGCAGTTACGGGATCCTCTATGGCTACACCTTC. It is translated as CASSYGILYGYTF.

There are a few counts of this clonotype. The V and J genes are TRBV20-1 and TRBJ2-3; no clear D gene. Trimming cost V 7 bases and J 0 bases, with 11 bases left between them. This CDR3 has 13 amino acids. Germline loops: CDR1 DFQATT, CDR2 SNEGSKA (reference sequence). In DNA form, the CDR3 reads TGCAGTGTTTCCCCCGGTAGCACAGATACGCAGTATTTT. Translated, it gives CSVSPGSTDTQYF.

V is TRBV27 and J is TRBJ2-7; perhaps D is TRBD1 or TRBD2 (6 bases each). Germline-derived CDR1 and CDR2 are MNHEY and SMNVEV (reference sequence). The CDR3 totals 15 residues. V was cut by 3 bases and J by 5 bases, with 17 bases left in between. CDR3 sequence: CASSFHRDSANEQYF. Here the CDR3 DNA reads TGTGCCAGCAGTTTCCACAGGGACTCGGCCAACGAGCAGTACTTC.

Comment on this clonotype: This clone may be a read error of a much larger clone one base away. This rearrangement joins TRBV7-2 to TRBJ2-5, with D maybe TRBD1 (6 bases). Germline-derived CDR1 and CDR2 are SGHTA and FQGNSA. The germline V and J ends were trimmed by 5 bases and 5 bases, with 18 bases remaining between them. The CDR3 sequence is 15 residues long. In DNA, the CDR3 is TGTGCCAGCAGCGATTCGCATTCAGGGGAGGAGACCCAGTACTTC. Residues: CASSDSHSGEETQYF.

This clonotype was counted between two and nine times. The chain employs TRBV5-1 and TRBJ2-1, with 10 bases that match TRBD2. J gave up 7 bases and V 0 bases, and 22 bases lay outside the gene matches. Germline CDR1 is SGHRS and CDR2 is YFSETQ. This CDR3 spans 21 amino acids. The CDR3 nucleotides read TGCGCCAGCAGCTTGGCCGGAGGGTTCCGGTCCGAAGCGGGGGGGTTAAATGAGCAGTTCTTC. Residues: CASSLAGGFRSEAGGLNEQFF.

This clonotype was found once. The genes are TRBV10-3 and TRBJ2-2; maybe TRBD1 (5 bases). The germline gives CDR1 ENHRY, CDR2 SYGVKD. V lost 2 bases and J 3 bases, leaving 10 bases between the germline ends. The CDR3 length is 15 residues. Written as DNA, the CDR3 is TGTGCCATCAGTGAGAGGGCAGGGTACACCGGGGAGCTGTTTTTT. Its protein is CAISERAGYTGELFF.

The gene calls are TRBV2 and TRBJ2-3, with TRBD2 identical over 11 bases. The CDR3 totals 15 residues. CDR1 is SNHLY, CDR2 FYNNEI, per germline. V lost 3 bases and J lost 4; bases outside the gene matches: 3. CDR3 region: CASSDASGGSDTQYF. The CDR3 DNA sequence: TGTGCCAGCAGTGACGCTAGCGGGGGGTCAGATACGCAGTATTTT.

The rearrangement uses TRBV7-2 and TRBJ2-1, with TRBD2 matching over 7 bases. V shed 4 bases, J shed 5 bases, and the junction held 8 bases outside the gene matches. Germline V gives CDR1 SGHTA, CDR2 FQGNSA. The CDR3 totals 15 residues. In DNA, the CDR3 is TGTACCAGCAGCTCCGGACTAGTGGGAGACAATGAGCAGTTCTTC. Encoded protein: CTSSSGLVGDNEQFF.

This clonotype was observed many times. This CDR3 reads CSARPFGAESYNEQFF. CDR3 nucleotides: TGCAGTGCTAGACCCTTCGGAGCGGAGAGCTACAATGAGCAGTTCTTC. The chain has TRBV20-1 and TRBJ2-1; D perhaps matches TRBD2 (5 bases). The CDR3 spans 16 residues. V was pared by 2 bases and J by 3 bases, with 17 bases between. CDR1 DFQATT and CDR2 SNEGSKA come from the germline V gene (reference sequence).

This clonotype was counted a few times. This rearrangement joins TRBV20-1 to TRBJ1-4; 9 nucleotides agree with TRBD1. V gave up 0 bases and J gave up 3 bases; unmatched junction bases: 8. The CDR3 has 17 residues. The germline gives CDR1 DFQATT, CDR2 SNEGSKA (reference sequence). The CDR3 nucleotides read TGCAGTGCTAGAGAGTTTCGTACAGGGGGCCCTAATGAAAAACTGTTTTTT. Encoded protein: CSAREFRTGGPNEKLFF.

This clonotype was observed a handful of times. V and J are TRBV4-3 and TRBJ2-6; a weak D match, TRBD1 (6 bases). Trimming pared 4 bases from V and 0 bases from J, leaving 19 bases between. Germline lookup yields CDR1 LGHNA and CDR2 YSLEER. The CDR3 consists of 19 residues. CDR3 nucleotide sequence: TGCGCCAGCAGCCCCCAGGACAGACTTTCAATCTCTGGGGCCAACGTCCTGACTTTC. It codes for CASSPQDRLSISGANVLTF.

DNA of the CDR3: TGTGCCAGCAGCCCATGGACTAGCGTCAATGAGCAGTTCTTC. Residues: CASSPWTSVNEQFF. The gene calls are TRBV6-5 and TRBJ2-1; 9 bases line up with TRBD2. Germline V gene data show CDR1 as MNHEY and CDR2 as SVGAGI. Trimming at V came to 6 bases and at J to 6 bases, leaving 6 bases not matched to a gene. The CDR3 length is 14 residues.

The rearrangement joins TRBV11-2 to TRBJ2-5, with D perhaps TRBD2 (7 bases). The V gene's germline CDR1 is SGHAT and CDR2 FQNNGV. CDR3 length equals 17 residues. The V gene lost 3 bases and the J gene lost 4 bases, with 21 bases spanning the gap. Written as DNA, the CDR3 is TGTGCCAGCAGCTTGGTTTACGGGGGGCCGGATGGAGAGACCCAGTACTTC. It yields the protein CASSLVYGGPDGETQYF.

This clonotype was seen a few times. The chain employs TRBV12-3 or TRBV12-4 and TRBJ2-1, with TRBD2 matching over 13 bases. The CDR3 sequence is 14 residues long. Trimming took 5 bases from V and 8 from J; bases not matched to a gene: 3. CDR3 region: CASSGTSGIYEQFF. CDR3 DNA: TGTGCCAGCAGTGGGACTAGCGGGATATATGAGCAGTTCTTC.

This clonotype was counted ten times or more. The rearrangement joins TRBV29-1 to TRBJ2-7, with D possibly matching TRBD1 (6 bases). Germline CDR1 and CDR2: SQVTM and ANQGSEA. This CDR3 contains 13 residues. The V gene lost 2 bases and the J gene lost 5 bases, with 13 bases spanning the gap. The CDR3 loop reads CSVEPGANHEQYF. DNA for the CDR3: TGCAGCGTTGAACCAGGGGCTAATCACGAGCAGTACTTC.

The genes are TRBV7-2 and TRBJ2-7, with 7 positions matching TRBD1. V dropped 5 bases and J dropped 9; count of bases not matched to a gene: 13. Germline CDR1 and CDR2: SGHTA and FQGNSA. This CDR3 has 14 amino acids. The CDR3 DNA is TGTGCCAGCAGCCCCCACAGGGGCCCAGACGGGCAGTACTTC. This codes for CASSPHRGPDGQYF. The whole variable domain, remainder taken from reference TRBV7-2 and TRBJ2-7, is GAGVSQSPSNKVTEKGKDVELRCDPISGHTALYWYRQSLGQGLEFLIYFQGNSAPDKSGLPSDRFSAERTGGSVSTLTIQRTQQEDSAVYLCASSPHRGPDGQYFGPGTRLTVT.

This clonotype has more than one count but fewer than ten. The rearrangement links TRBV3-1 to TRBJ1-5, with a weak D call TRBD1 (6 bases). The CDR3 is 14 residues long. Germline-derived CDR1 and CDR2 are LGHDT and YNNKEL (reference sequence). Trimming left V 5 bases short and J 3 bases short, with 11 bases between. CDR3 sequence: CASSMQGNNQPQHF. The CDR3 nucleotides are TGTGCCAGCAGCATGCAGGGGAACAATCAGCCCCAGCATTTT.

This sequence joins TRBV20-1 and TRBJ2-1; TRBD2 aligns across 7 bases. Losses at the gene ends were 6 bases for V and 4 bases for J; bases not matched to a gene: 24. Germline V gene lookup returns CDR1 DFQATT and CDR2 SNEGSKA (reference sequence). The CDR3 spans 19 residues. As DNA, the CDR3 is TGCAGTGCCATCGAACCTGAAGGGGCGGGGGTCTTCCTTTACAATGAGCAGTTCTTC. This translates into CSAIEPEGAGVFLYNEQFF.

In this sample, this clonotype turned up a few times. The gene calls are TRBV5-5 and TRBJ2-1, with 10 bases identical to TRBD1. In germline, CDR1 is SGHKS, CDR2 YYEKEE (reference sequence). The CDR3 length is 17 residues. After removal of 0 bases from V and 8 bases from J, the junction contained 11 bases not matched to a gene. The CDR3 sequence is CASSLGLLRQGADEQFF. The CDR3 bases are TGTGCCAGCAGCTTGGGACTGCTTCGACAGGGGGCCGATGAGCAGTTCTTC.

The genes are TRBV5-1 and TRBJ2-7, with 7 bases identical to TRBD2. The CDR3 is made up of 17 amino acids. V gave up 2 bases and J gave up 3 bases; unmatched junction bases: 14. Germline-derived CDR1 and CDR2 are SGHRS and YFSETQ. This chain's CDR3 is CASSLRGGPVGIYEQYF. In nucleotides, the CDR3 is TGCGCCAGCAGCTTAAGGGGAGGGCCAGTGGGGATCTACGAGCAGTACTTC.

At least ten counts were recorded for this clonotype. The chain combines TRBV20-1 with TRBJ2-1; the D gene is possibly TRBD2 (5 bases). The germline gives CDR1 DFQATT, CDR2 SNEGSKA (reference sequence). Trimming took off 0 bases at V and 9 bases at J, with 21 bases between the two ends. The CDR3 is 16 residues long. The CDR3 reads CSARDLSGGWDAEQFF. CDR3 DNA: TGCAGTGCTAGAGATCTAAGCGGAGGATGGGATGCTGAGCAGTTCTTC.

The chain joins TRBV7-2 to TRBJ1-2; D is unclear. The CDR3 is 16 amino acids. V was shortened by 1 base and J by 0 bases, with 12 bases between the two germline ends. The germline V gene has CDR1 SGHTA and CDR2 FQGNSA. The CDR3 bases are TGTGCCAGCAGCTTAGGGTCCCTACTAGCTAACTATGGCTACACCTTC. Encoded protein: CASSLGSLLANYGYTF. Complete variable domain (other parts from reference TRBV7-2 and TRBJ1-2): GAGVSQSPSNKVTEKGKDVELRCDPISGHTALYWYRQSLGQGLEFLIYFQGNSAPDKSGLPSDRFSAERTGGSVSTLTIQRTQQEDSAVYLCASSLGSLLANYGYTFGSGTRLTVV.

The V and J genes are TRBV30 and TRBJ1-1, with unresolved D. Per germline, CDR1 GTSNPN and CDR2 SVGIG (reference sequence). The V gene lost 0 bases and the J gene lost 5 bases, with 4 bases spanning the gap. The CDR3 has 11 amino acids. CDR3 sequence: CAWSVQTEAFF. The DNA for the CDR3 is TGTGCCTGGAGTGTACAGACTGAAGCTTTCTTT.

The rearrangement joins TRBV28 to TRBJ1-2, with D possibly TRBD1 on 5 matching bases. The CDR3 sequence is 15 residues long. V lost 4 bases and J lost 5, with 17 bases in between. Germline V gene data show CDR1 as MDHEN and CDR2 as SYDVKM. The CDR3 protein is CASSSSSGTDYGYTF. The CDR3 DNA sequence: TGTGCCAGCAGTTCGTCCTCCGGGACGGATTATGGCTACACCTTC.